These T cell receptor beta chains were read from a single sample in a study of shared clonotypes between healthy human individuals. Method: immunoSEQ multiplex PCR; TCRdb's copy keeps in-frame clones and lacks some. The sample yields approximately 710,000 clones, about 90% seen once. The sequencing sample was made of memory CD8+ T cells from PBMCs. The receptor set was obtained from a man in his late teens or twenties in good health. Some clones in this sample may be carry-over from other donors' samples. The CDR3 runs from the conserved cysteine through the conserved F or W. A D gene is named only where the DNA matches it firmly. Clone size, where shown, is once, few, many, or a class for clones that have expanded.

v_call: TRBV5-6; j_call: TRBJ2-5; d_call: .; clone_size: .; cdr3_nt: TGTGCCAGCAGCTCCCTTCAGGGGACCCAGTACTTC; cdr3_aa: CASSSLQGTQYF
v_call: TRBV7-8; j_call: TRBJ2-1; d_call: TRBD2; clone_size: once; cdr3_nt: TGTGCCAGCAGCTTGGGGACTAGCGGGAGGGAATACAATGAGCAGTTCTTC; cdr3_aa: CASSLGTSGREYNEQFF
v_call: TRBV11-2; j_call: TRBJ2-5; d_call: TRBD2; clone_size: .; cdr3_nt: TGTGCCAGCAGCTCGGGACTAGCGGGAGGGGAGACCCAGTACTTC; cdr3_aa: CASSSGLAGGETQYF
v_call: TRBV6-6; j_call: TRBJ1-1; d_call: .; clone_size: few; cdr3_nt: TGTGCCAGCAGTTACTCTCCGGGGAACACTGAAGCTTTCTTT; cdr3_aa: CASSYSPGNTEAFF
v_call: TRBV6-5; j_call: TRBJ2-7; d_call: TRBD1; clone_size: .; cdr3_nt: TGTGCCAGCAGGGAGGGGGACAGGGTAATGGACGAGCAGTACTTC; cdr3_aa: CASREGDRVMDEQYF
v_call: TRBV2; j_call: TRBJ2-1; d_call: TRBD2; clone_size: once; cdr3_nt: TGTGCCAGCAGCGCCCTAGCGGTCGCCTACAATGAGCAGTTCTTC; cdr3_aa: CASSALAVAYNEQFF
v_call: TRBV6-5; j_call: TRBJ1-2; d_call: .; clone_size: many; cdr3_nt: TGTGCCAGCAGTGACAGCTATGGCTACACCTTC; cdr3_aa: CASSDSYGYTF
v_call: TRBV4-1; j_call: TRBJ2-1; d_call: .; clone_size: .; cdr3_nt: TGCGCCAGCAGCCCGGGACCCGGGCGCGGCTCCTACAATGAGCAGTTCTTC; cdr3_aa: CASSPGPGRGSYNEQFF
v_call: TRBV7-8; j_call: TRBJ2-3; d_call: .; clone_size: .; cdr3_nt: TGTGCCAGCAGCGACGGGGACCTTACAGATACGCAGTATTTT; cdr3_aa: CASSDGDLTDTQYF
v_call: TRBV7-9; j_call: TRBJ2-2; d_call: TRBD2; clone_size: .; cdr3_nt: TGTGCCAGCAGCTCCCCGACTAGCGGATTGTTTAACACCGGGGAGCTGTTTTTT; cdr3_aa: CASSSPTSGLFNTGELFF
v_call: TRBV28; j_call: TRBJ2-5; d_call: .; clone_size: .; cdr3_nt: TGTGCCAGCAGTTTAGAGGCAGGGGAGGGTCAAGAGACCCAGTACTTC; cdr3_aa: CASSLEAGEGQETQYF
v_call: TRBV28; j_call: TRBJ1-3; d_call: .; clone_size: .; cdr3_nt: TGTGCCAGCAGTATCCTCCCCAGGGGAGCTGGAAACACCATATATTTT; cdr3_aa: CASSILPRGAGNTIYF
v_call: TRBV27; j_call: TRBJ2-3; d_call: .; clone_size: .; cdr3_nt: TGTGCCATCATGAGGGGGGATACGCAGTATTTT; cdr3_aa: CAIMRGDTQYF
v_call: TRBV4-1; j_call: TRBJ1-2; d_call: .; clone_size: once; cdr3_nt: TGCGCCAGCAGCCTCATCGGGCAGCGAGATGGCTACACCTTC; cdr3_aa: CASSLIGQRDGYTF
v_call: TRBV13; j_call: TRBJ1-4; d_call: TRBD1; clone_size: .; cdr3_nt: TGTGCCAGCAGCTCGCAAACAGGGGGCGGAAAACTGTTTTTT; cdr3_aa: CASSSQTGGGKLFF
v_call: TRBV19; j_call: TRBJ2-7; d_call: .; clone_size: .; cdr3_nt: TGTGCTTGCGGGACAGACCCTTACGAGCAGTACTTC; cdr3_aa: CACGTDPYEQYF
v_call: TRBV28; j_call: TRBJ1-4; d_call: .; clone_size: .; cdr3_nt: TGTGCCAGCAGTTTAGACAGGAAGAATGAAAAACTGTTTTTT; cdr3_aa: CASSLDRKNEKLFF
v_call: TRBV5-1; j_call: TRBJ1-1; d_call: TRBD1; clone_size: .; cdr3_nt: TGCGCCAGCAGCTTGTTGGGGAGGGGGCCTGAAGCTTTCTTT; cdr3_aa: CASSLLGRGPEAFF
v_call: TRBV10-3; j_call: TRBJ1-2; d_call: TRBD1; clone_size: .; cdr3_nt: TGTGCCATCAGTGATTCCATGGGACAGTATGGCTACACCTTC; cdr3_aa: CAISDSMGQYGYTF
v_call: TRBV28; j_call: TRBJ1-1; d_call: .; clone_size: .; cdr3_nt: TGTGCCAGCAGTTTAGGGTTTTTGGACACTGAAGCTTTCTTT; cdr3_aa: CASSLGFLDTEAFF
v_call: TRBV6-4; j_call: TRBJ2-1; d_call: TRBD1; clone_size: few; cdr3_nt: TGTGCCAGCAGTGACTTTTCCAGCGCAGGGGGAAATGAGCAGTTCTTC; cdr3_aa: CASSDFSSAGGNEQFF
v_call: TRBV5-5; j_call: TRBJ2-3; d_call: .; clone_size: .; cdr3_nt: TGTGCCAGCAGCTTCGCGGCACCGAGCACAGATACGCAGTATTTT; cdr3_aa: CASSFAAPSTDTQYF
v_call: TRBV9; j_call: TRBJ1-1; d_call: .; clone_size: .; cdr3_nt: TGTGCCAGCAGCCCGCGGACTAGGATTGAAGCTTTCTTT; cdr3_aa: CASSPRTRIEAFF
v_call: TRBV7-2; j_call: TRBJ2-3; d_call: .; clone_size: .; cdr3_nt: TGTGCCAGCAGCCATAATACGCAGTATTTT; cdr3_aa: CASSHNTQYF
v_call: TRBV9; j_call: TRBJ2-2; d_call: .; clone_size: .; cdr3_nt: TGTGCCAGCAGCTTGAGTAACACCGGGGAGCTGTTTTTT; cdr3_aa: CASSLSNTGELFF
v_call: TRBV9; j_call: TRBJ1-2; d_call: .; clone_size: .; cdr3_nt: TGTGCCAGCAGCGTAGATCACTATGGCTACACCTTC; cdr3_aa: CASSVDHYGYTF
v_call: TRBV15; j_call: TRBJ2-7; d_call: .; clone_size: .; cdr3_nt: TGTGCCACCAGCACCACCCACAGGTTCGCCGGCGAGCAGTACTTC; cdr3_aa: CATSTTHRFAGEQYF
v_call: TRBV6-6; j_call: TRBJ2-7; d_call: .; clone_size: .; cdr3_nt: TGTGCCAGCAGTCCCGATAAATACGAGCAGTACTTC; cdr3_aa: CASSPDKYEQYF
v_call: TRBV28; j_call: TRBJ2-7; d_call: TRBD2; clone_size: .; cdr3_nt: TGTGCCAGCAGTTTATTTGGCGGGAGTCTCTACGAGCAGTACTTC; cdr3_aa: CASSLFGGSLYEQYF
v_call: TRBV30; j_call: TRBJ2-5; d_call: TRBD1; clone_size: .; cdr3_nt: TGTGCCTGGAGCCCGGACAGGGGGAACCAAGAGACCCAGTACTTC; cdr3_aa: CAWSPDRGNQETQYF
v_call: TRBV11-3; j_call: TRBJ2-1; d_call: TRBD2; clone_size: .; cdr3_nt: TGTGCCAGCAGCTTAGAATGGACTAGCGGCTTCCCAAACAATGAGCAGTTCTTC; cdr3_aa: CASSLEWTSGFPNNEQFF